This TCR beta chain was found in a study of cytomegalovirus exposure and HLA in healthy donors (dated by TCRdb to 2016 to 2017). Looking at the study overall: According to an earlier analysis of a few hundred of the donors, about 180 million T cells yielded some 110 million unique TCR beta sequences and around 300 Gb of sequence data. Roughly 310 gigabases of sequencing data and 70 million to 100 million unique TCR sequences were included in an early release covering roughly 600 HLA-typed donors. Of the roughly 410 genotyped donors, over 80% were placed in the genetic ancestry cluster associated with self-reported Caucasian donors. The study aimed to test whether signatures of past pathogen exposure could be identified by cataloging public T cell receptors. Using immunosequencing, the study profiled T cell repertoires from 640 or so subjects and related those repertoires to cytomegalovirus serostatus. In addition to the first cohort of 666 subjects, a separate validation cohort of 120 different subjects was used. To predict cytomegalovirus infection status, the study combined high-throughput TCR immunosequencing, statistical association of individual TCRs with disease status, and machine learning. To study patterns of TCR occurrence, a later analysis re-analyzed previously published TCR beta repertoires from 650 to 750 donors and added high-resolution HLA genotyping. Rather than drawing on any new phenotypic data, the later analysis identified candidate immune exposures from TCR beta sequences and the way those sequences occurred across donors. In an earlier analysis of about 590 of the donors, high-throughput TCR beta sequencing was used to judge whether each TCR beta V gene segment behaved as functional or pseudogenic. Donor age, sex, ethnicity and CMV serostatus were collected together with the repertoire data. Genome-wide SNP genotypes for about 65% of the 666 donors were used in a later genetic analysis, which treated that subset as a discovery cohort. Every discovery cohort repertoire had been produced on one sequencing platform. HLA typing included class I and class II loci at four-digit resolution. The number of typed donors differed by locus: about 620-640 for A, B, C, DRB1 and DQB1; some 500 for DQA1; 606 for DPA1; and roughly 470 for DPB1. Roughly 5 DR-DQ haplotypes were handled as single units for association and clustering, since linkage in the cohort was strong. Among some 400 genotyped donors of the cohort, an average of approximately 200,000 unique TCR beta nucleotide sequences was sequenced per donor, of which 15% to 20% were non-productive.

Concerning this clone itself: Its recognized antigen is unknown. No qualities accompany the bases; no much larger clone lies one base away.

The cohort was made up of several hundred healthy bone marrow donors. All cohort members were sampled while nominally healthy, although unrecorded immune exposures were likely present. The donor was CMV seropositive and was included in the group of almost 300 seropositive cohort members. A peripheral blood sample was provided by each donor, and peripheral blood mononuclear cells were used for TCR beta sequencing. Genomic DNA was extracted from the blood cell samples with the Qiagen DNeasy Blood Extraction Kit. Library preparation employed the immunoSEQ multiplex PCR assay. A mixture of 60 forward primers for TCR Vbeta segments and 13 reverse primers for TCR Jbeta segments was used in the multiplex PCR. The CDR3 region of rearranged TCR beta genes was amplified from genomic DNA with a multiplex PCR assay. On the Illumina HiSeq System, the amplified TCR beta libraries were sequenced as 87-base-pair reads. In the source study's methods: Across the roughly 640 repertoires, a later analysis counted tens of millions of unique TCR beta chains, some 11 million of which were shared by at least two donors. A nearest-neighbor algorithm error-corrected the raw reads and collapsed the reads into unique sequences, merging closely related sequences to remove PCR and sequencing errors. Alignment of CDR3 sequences to IMGT reference sequences was used to assign V, D and J gene segments. For a sequence to be retained, a match of at least six nucleotides to both a V gene segment and a J gene segment was required. Rearrangements were classified as productive when the CDR3 lacked stop codons and remained in frame with V and J, and all other rearrangements were classified as non-productive. Following IMGT convention, CDR3 was defined as the stretch from the second conserved V-encoded cysteine up to the conserved J-encoded phenylalanine. In an earlier analysis of approximately 500 of the donors, sequences lacking an unambiguous match to a single V gene segment were excluded. In an earlier analysis of approximately 560 of the donors, a V segment was called functional when productive rearrangements were above 56.7%, and segregating when the standard deviation between donors exceeded 5%. A statistical classification framework was built for diagnosing cytomegalovirus status from the catalog of TCR beta chain sequences. A later analysis assigned V and J genes by comparing TCR nucleotide sequences with IMGT/GENE-DB human TR gene sequences. In a later analysis, CDR3 sequences and most-parsimonious VDJ recombination scenarios were assigned using the TCRdist pipeline. In a later analysis, every TCR beta chain was defined by the combination of its CDR3 amino acid sequence and its V-gene family, and reads without a unique V-gene family were dropped. As a way to deal with suspected cross-contamination and a sequencing artifact, a later analysis dropped nearly 600 nucleotide sequences that were highly shared and had low generation probability. In a later analysis, a clonal expansion index for each public chain was calculated from normalized within-repertoire ranks of inferred template counts. In a later analysis, generation probabilities were computed with a VDJ recombination model fitted to out-of-frame rearrangements, and the resulting probabilities were checked against IGoR. A later analysis scored TCR-TCR, TCR-HLA and TCR-CMV co-occurrence with hypergeometric tests, applying a repertoire-size bias correction to TCR pairs. To estimate false discovery rates, a later analysis permuted the HLA or CMV assignments 20 times. In a later analysis, co-occurring TCRs were grouped using DBSCAN, with TCRdist sequence similarity added in when clustering inside HLA-allele-positive subsets. Repertoires with fewer than 30,000 or more than 120,000 public chains, plus five repertoires with anomalous nucleotide sharing, were excluded from co-occurrence clustering. The immuneACCESS repertoire file appears here via TCRdb, limited to in-frame rearrangements. These files lack a portion of the clones; in checked studies, under half of the deficit traces to unresolved V genes, and the cause of the others is not known. D and trimming were read from the DNA, whereas the V and J calls and clone size are those reported in that table. The sample profile shows around 150,000 clones; approximately 80% of them were found once. The biggest ten clones account for 2% to 2.5% of the sample.

Broad study findings and their caveats: The classifier was reported to diagnose cytomegalovirus status with high specificity and sensitivity in both the original and validation cohorts. The 87-base-pair reads could not distinguish some IMGT-functional V segments, including TRBV6-2 and TRBV6-3, so those segments were excluded. The sequencing pipeline was judged likely to have produced a cluster of highly shared sequence variants as a technical artifact. It was suggested by the authors that the approach could potentially be generalized to other disease states and immunological phenotypes. Linkage disequilibrium might explain the correlated functional status among segregating V segments, but an unknown experimental factor could not be ruled out. In a later genetic analysis, a missense DCLRE1C variant was associated with V-gene and J-gene trimming of TCR beta chains, and the association was replicated in an independent cohort. Most TCR sequences were observed very rarely across donors, whereas some public TCRs were present in many individuals. Immune exposure information for the cohort was limited to CMV serostatus. Most CMV-associated TCR beta chains appeared to be HLA-restricted in a later analysis, and the HLA associations seemed to be driven largely by CMV exposure. A further reported finding was that TCR beta sequences accurately predicted the HLA-A and HLA-B alleles for most subjects in the first cohort. In this cohort, only TCR beta chains were sequenced, and detectable features were limited by the absence of alpha or paired-chain data. In an earlier analysis of approximately 600 of the donors, most TCR beta V segments were observed in productive rearrangements about 90% or about 30% of the time, broadly matching IMGT annotations. The presence/absence analyses assumed that sequencing depth was roughly uniform across donors, and that assumption may not be true. Several of the top co-occurrence clusters appeared to be linked to parvovirus B19, influenza, CMV and Epstein-Barr virus, according to a later analysis. Compared with equally common non-associated chains, HLA-associated TCR beta chains in a later analysis were more clonally expanded and had lower generation probabilities. Because counts were too low, roughly 18 rarely observed V segments, including chromosome 9 orphons, were left out of the earlier analysis of some 640 of the donors. According to a later analysis, TCR association rates differed among HLA loci, with DRB1 alleles showing the most associated TCRs and HLA-C alleles showing the fewest. When HLA alleles, especially DR and DQ, strongly co-occurred, attributing TCR associations to individual alleles was difficult. Specific HLA alleles were associated with around 18,000 TCR beta sequences at a false discovery rate of 0.05 in a later analysis. According to a later genetic analysis, donors in an Asian-associated ancestry cluster had fewer N-insertions in productive TCRs than the approximately 650-donor mean. A few of the identified cytomegalovirus-associated TCR beta chains were confirmed in vitro to be specific for cytomegalovirus antigens. Because some donors lacked HLA typing at each locus, the association tests relied only on the typed subset. The study gave a list of some 150 TCR beta chains associated with cytomegalovirus.

Taken from cysteine to phenylalanine, the CDR3 has 14 residues. The read is trimmed to its CDR3 DNA, 42 bases read in frame from base 1. CDR1 SNHLY and CDR2 FYNNEI are derived from the germline V gene. V and J lose 10 bases and 0 bases, and a span of 16 bases separates them. Sequencing input: PBMCs. The chain is assembled from TRBV2 and TRBJ2-7, and perhaps TRBD2 as D gene, on 6 matching bases. This sequence originates from a man in his fifties or sixties in good health and CMV-seropositive. The bases are TGTGCCACGGAGGGGACCCCCAGCTCCTACGAGCAGTACTTC. Translation gives CATEGTPSSYEQYF.